This is a list of T cell receptor beta chains from one sample in a study of blood T cell repertoires in COVID-19. Clones were sequenced by immunoSEQ multiplex PCR, and TCRdb holds only the in-frame ones, with some missing. Of hundreds of thousands of clones in the sample, 83% were seen once. The sample was PBMCs or T cells enriched from blood (not recorded which). The source is a woman aged 45-59 years who had been exposed to COVID-19. Each CDR3 is given with its conserved first and last residue. A D gene is named only where the DNA matches it firmly. Clone size is stated in some rows and not others, as once, few, many or a class when expanded.

j_gene	v_gene	abundance	d_gene	CDR3aa	CDR3nt
TRBJ1-1	TRBV10-1	-	-	CASSERGRPPEEAFF	TGCGCCAGCAGTGAGCGGGGTAGGCCCCCCGAAGAGGCTTTCTTT
TRBJ1-2	TRBV14	-	-	CASSQRRELYGYTF	TGTGCCAGCAGCCAAAGGAGGGAGCTCTATGGCTACACCTTC
TRBJ2-7	TRBV2	-	-	CASSENNYEQYF	TGTGCCAGCAGTGAAAACAACTACGAGCAGTACTTC
TRBJ2-7	TRBV7-2	-	-	CASSLVRQANQYF	TGTGCCAGCAGCTTAGTCCGACAGGCGAATCAGTACTTC
TRBJ1-6	TRBV19	once	-	CASSSSGAGKGSPLHF	TGTGCCAGTAGCAGCTCGGGAGCAGGGAAGGGCTCACCCCTCCACTTT
TRBJ1-3	TRBV14	-	-	CASKGKGTQVSSGNTIYF	TGTGCCAGCAAGGGCAAAGGAACACAGGTGAGCTCTGGAAACACCATATATTTT
TRBJ1-5	TRBV30	few	-	CAWWGGSPDQPQHF	TGTGCCTGGTGGGGGGGCTCCCCAGATCAGCCCCAGCATTTT
TRBJ1-1	TRBV11-2	few	TRBD1	CASSSGQLNTEAFF	TGTGCCAGCAGCTCGGGACAGCTGAACACTGAAGCTTTCTTT
TRBJ1-2	TRBV28	-	-	CASSGTGFYGYTF	TGTGCCAGCAGCGGAACAGGGTTCTATGGCTACACCTTC
TRBJ1-6	TRBV19	-	TRBD1	CASSASGTDGGSPLHF	TGTGCCAGTAGTGCTTCCGGGACAGACGGGGGTTCACCCCTCCACTTT
TRBJ1-1	TRBV5-6	-	-	CASSWRGGTEAFF	TGTGCCAGCAGCTGGAGGGGAGGCACTGAAGCTTTCTTT
TRBJ1-5	TRBV19	-	TRBD1	CASSKTGGSRSQPQHF	TGTGCCAGTAGTAAGACAGGGGGGTCGCGGAGCCAGCCCCAGCATTTT
TRBJ2-2	TRBV27	-	TRBD2	CASSLLAGGLTGELFF	TGTGCCAGCAGTTTGCTAGCGGGGGGGCTCACCGGGGAGCTGTTTTTT
TRBJ1-5	TRBV5-6	-	-	CASSSFGGGRVQPQHF	TGTGCCAGCAGCTCATTCGGGGGGGGTCGAGTTCAGCCCCAGCATTTT
TRBJ1-1	TRBV5-4	-	-	CASSLGGQLNTEAFF	TGTGCCAGCAGCTTGGGGGGGCAGCTGAACACTGAAGCTTTCTTT
TRBJ1-2	TRBV29-1	-	TRBD1	CSVDKDRAGYTF	TGCAGCGTTGATAAGGACAGGGCTGGCTACACCTTC
TRBJ2-1	TRBV10-1	-	-	CASSETRGGNEQFF	TGCGCCAGCAGTGAGACTAGGGGGGGGAATGAGCAGTTCTTC
TRBJ1-5	TRBV19	once	TRBD1	CASRRGTGGQPQHF	TGTGCCAGTAGACGGGGGACAGGGGGTCAGCCCCAGCATTTT
TRBJ1-1	TRBV30	-	-	CAFSRNEAFF	TGTGCCTTCAGTCGTAATGAAGCTTTCTTT
TRBJ2-1	TRBV11-2	-	TRBD1	CASSSGQGYNEQFF	TGTGCCAGCAGCTCGGGACAGGGCTACAATGAGCAGTTCTTC
TRBJ2-3	TRBV9	-	TRBD2	CASSVAASGHTDTQYF	TGTGCCAGCAGCGTAGCGGCTAGCGGACACACAGATACGCAGTATTTT
TRBJ2-1	TRBV9	once	TRBD2	CASSAGGASVEQFF	TGTGCCAGCAGCGCCGGGGGGGCCAGCGTTGAGCAGTTCTTC
TRBJ1-1	TRBV5-1	few	-	CASSGGYTEAFF	TGCGCCAGCAGCGGGGGGTACACTGAAGCTTTCTTT
TRBJ2-6	TRBV10-3	-	-	CAISNIGANVLTF	TGTGCCATCAGTAACATAGGGGCCAACGTCCTGACTTTC
TRBJ2-1	TRBV11-1	-	TRBD1	CASSNRDSSYNEQFF	TGTGCCAGCAGCAACCGGGACAGTAGTTACAATGAGCAGTTCTTC
TRBJ2-4	TRBV18	-	TRBD1	CASSPEPDRGRFF	TGTGCCAGCTCGCCCGAACCCGACAGGGGGAGATTTTTC
TRBJ1-1	TRBV5-1	-	-	CASSWRVDTEAFF	TGCGCCAGCAGCTGGAGGGTGGACACTGAAGCTTTCTTT
TRBJ2-7	TRBV28	-	-	CASSFRGTGGHEQYF	TGTGCCAGCAGTTTCCGCGGGACTGGTGGCCACGAGCAGTACTTC
TRBJ1-1	TRBV29-1	once	-	CSVDSEAFF	TGCAGCGTGGACTCTGAAGCTTTCTTT
TRBJ2-3	TRBV3-1/TRBV3-2	once	TRBD1	CASSHVGTGDTQYF	TGTGCCAGCAGCCATGTAGGGACAGGGGATACGCAGTATTTT
TRBJ1-1	TRBV7-2	-	-	CASSLSPRAFF	TGTGCCAGCAGCTTATCCCCGAGGGCTTTCTTT
TRBJ2-5	TRBV19	-	TRBD2	CASSPRTSGEETQYF	TGTGCCAGTAGTCCCAGGACTAGCGGGGAAGAGACCCAGTACTTC
TRBJ1-3	TRBV9	-	TRBD1	CASSVGTGGSGNTIYF	TGTGCCAGCAGCGTGGGGACAGGGGGCAGCGGAAACACCATATATTTT
TRBJ2-1	TRBV7-8	-	-	CASSLAEGPTGSSYNEQFF	TGTGCCAGCAGCTTAGCGGAGGGGCCCACGGGCAGCTCCTACAATGAGCAGTTCTTC
TRBJ2-1	TRBV19	-	-	CASSRTGLGPEFF	TGTGCCAGTAGTAGAACGGGCCTGGGGCCAGAGTTCTTC
TRBJ2-7	TRBV6-4	-	-	CASLYEQYF	TGTGCCAGCCTCTACGAGCAGTACTTC
TRBJ1-2	TRBV28	-	-	CASSLGQRAYGYTF	TGTGCCAGCAGTTTAGGGCAGAGGGCCTATGGCTACACCTTC
TRBJ1-6	TRBV5-1	-	-	CASSLDGVSLYNSPLHF	TGCGCCAGCAGCTTGGACGGGGTCTCCCTATATAATTCACCCCTCCACTTT
TRBJ2-5	TRBV7-8	-	-	CASSPGGLYQETQYF	TGTGCCAGCAGCCCCGGGGGGCTGTACCAAGAGACCCAGTACTTC
TRBJ2-1	TRBV11-3	-	TRBD2	CASSLASGVRNEQFF	TGTGCCAGCAGCTTAGCCAGCGGGGTCAGAAATGAGCAGTTCTTC
TRBJ1-1	TRBV13	-	TRBD1	CASSPTGGTEAFF	TGTGCCAGCAGCCCCACAGGGGGGACTGAAGCTTTCTTT
TRBJ2-3	TRBV5-1	once	-	CASSLARQYTDTQYF	TGCGCCAGCAGCTTGGCGCGACAGTACACAGATACGCAGTATTTT
TRBJ2-1	TRBV6-2/TRBV6-3	-	TRBD2	CASSYGTSGGARNEQFF	TGTGCCAGCAGTTACGGGACTAGCGGGGGGGCCAGAAATGAGCAGTTCTTC
TRBJ1-2	TRBV27	few	TRBD1	CASSFRQGAGGYTF	TGTGCCAGCAGTTTTAGACAGGGGGCGGGTGGCTACACCTTC
TRBJ1-5	TRBV28	-	TRBD1	CASVSGQDQPQHF	TGTGCCAGTGTTTCGGGACAGGATCAGCCCCAGCATTTT
TRBJ2-5	TRBV7-9	-	-	CASSVSNREETQYF	TGTGCCAGCAGCGTTTCCAACAGGGAAGAGACCCAGTACTTC
TRBJ2-6	TRBV30	-	-	CAWSPPRAGANVLTF	TGTGCCTGGAGCCCTCCCCGAGCTGGGGCCAACGTCCTGACTTTC
TRBJ1-2	TRBV5-1	-	TRBD1	CASRRGTGEEYGYTF	TGCGCCAGCAGACGAGGGACAGGGGAAGAGTATGGCTACACCTTC
TRBJ2-5	TRBV5-1	-	-	CASSSELYQETQYF	TGCGCCAGCAGTAGCGAATTGTACCAAGAGACCCAGTACTTC
TRBJ2-7	TRBV6-5	-	-	CASRLDRSSSRQYF	TGTGCCAGCAGATTAGACAGGAGTTCAAGTCGTCAGTACTTC
TRBJ2-2	TRBV19	-	TRBD1	CASSPRTGWTGELFF	TGTGCCAGTAGTCCTCGGACAGGTTGGACCGGGGAGCTGTTTTTT
TRBJ1-1	TRBV5-1	-	TRBD1	CASGDRVNTEAFF	TGCGCCAGCGGGGACAGGGTGAACACTGAAGCTTTCTTT
TRBJ2-1	TRBV11-2	-	TRBD2	CASSLLRGGDNEQFF	TGTGCCAGCAGCTTATTGCGGGGGGGAGACAATGAGCAGTTCTTC
TRBJ1-6	TRBV19	-	-	CASSIVGANNSPLHF	TGTGCCAGTAGTATAGTGGGGGCTAATAATTCACCCCTCCACTTT
TRBJ2-7	TRBV7-6	-	TRBD1	CASSSEGTGGYEQYF	TGTGCCAGCAGCTCGGAGGGGACAGGGGGCTACGAGCAGTACTTC
TRBJ1-2	TRBV5-4	few	TRBD1	CASTLGTGERGYTF	TGTGCCAGCACCCTAGGGACAGGGGAAAGGGGCTACACCTTC
TRBJ1-1	TRBV5-1	-	-	CASRNRGARNTEAFF	TGCGCCAGCAGGAATCGGGGGGCCCGTAACACTGAAGCTTTCTTT
TRBJ2-7	TRBV5-1	few	-	CASSSRGIDYEQYF	TGCGCCAGCAGCTCTCGGGGGATTGACTACGAGCAGTACTTC
TRBJ2-1	TRBV6-2/TRBV6-3	-	-	CASSYGGNEQFF	TGTGCCAGCAGTTACGGAGGCAATGAGCAGTTCTTC
TRBJ2-3	TRBV7-2	-	TRBD2	CASSSDERGATDTQYF	TGTGCCAGCAGCTCTGATGAGCGGGGGGCCACAGATACGCAGTATTTT